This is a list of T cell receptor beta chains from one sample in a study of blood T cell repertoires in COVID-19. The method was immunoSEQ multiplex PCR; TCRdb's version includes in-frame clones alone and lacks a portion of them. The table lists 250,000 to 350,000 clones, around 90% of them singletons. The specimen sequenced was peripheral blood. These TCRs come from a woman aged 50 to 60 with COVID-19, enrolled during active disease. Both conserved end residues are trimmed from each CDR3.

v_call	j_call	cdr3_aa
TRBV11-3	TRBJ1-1	ASSLIQGFEAF
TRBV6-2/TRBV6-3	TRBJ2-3	ASSSRTSADTQY
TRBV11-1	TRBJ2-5	ASSLAGGRRETQY
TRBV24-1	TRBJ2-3	ATSDPPGDVTDTQY
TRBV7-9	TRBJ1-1	ASSLGGEGEAF
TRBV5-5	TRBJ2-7	ASSLASVWSGGGQY
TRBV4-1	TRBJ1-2	ASSQLDGVPYGYT
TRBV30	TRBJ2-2	AWSVWAFTGELF
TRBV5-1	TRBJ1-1	ASSRGQGIMNTEAF
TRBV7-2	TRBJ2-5	ASSFNRGLETQY
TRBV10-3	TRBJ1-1	AISANQDTEAF
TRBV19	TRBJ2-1	ASSRVEGALYNEQF
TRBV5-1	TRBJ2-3	ASSGGRADTQY
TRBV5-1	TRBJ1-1	ASSLTGNTEAF
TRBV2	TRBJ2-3	ASRRLAGEADTQY
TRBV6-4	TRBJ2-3	ASRSQQGDTQY
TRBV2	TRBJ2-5	ASSASGRASGETQY
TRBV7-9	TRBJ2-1	ASSYGLIGEQF
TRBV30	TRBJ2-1	ACYRGGLTYNEQF
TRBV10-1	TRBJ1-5	ASKDRFQPQH
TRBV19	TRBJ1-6	ASSIRSFYNSPLH
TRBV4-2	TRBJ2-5	ASKTTQGGGLLGRETQY
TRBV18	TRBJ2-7	ASSPWTGGSEQY
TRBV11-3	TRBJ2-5	ASSPTNRGQETQY
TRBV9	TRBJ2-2	ASSVESMAGSTGELF
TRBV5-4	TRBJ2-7	ASRQGERQTYEQY
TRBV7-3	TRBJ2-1	ASSVSGLSEQF
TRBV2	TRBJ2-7	ASIRDNAYEQY
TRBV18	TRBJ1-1	ASSPREMNTEAF
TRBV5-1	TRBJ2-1	ASSSRMLRRRSYNEQF
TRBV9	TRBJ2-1	ASSVETSWNEQF
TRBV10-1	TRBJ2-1	ASRPGTSGRGNEQF
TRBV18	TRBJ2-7	ASSPPGLAGGNEQY
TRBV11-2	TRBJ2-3	ASSPWTSGRDTQY
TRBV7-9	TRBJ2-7	ASSSQGNEQY
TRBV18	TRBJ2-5	ASSRGQGETQY
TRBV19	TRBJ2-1	ASSRIGTSGLRQQF
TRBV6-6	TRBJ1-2	ASSLSPQDSSNYGYT
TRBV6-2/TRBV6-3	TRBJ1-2	ASSYFQGYGYT
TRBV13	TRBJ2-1	ASSFSGTGPYNEQF
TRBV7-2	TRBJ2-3	ASSQQAGTDTQY